The clone carrying this T cell receptor beta chain was recorded a few times. Looked up from germline, CDR1 is MDHEN and CDR2 is SYDVKM. The V and J ends lost 6 bases and 7 bases, in that order; junction bases with no gene match: 8. The CDR3 runs to 14 residues. The use of genomic DNA as template underpinned the TCR beta VDJ and CDR3 profiling. Each CDR3 protein is one row after TCRdb ran MiXCR on the reads. Of about 210,000 distinct CDR3 sequences listed, under 65% are singletons. The data stem from a study of CD8+CD57+ T cells in acquired aplastic anemia. This sequence originates from a human donor in good health. The specimen sequenced was sorted CD4+, CD8+, or CD8+CD57+ T cells (not recorded which) from PBMCs. The chain employs TRBV28 and TRBJ1-5, with TRBD1 matching 8 bases. DNA of the CDR3: TGTGCCAGCAGCCAAGCCCAGGGGGCCCAGCCCCAGCATTTT. This encodes CASSQAQGAQPQHF.